The 21 T cell receptor beta chains below all came from one sample that was sequenced in a study of blood T cell repertoires in COVID-19. Sequencing was performed with immunoSEQ multiplex PCR; in TCRdb, only in-frame clones are kept and a portion is missing. The repertoire holds about 70,000 clones, with about four fifths as singletons. The sequenced material came from peripheral blood. The receptors were sampled from a man between 65 and 79 years old who had recovered from COVID-19.

The chain links TRBV6-4 to TRBJ2-2; 8 nucleotides align to TRBD1. This CDR3 has 15 residues. The V gene end was trimmed by 5 bases and the J gene end by 3 bases; junction bases not matched to a gene: 5. Germline V gene lookup returns CDR1 MRHNA and CDR2 SNTAGT. This CDR3 is CASSKTGADTGELFF. The CDR3 DNA sequence: TGTGCCAGCAGTAAGACAGGGGCCGACACCGGGGAGCTGTTTTTT.

This clone came up a few times. The chain links TRBV10-3 to TRBJ2-2; 9 nucleotides align to TRBD1. Germline values: CDR1 ENHRY, CDR2 SYGVKD. The V and J ends lost 5 bases and 4 bases, in that order; junction bases with no gene match: 5. This CDR3 spans 15 amino acids. The CDR3 spells CAISPGQGATGELFF. CDR3 nucleotide sequence: TGTGCCATCAGTCCGGGACAGGGTGCCACCGGGGAGCTGTTTTTT.

This clone was observed once. The V and J genes are TRBV2 and TRBJ1-5, with D perhaps TRBD1 (5 bases). Germline assignment: CDR1 SNHLY and CDR2 FYNNEI. The CDR3 has 14 residues. V was trimmed by 6 bases and J by 4 bases, leaving 13 bases between them. CDR3 sequence reads: CASSHRQINQPQHF. CDR3 sequence (DNA): TGTGCCAGCAGCCACCGACAGATTAATCAGCCCCAGCATTTT.

The V gene is TRBV6-4, the J gene TRBJ1-6; unclear D gene. The CDR3 is 13 amino acids. The germline CDR1 and CDR2 sequences are MRHNA and SNTAGT. Between the trimmed V and J ends, which lost 5 bases and 10 bases, there was a span of 12 bases. The CDR3 region is CASSQLAGSPLHF. The CDR3 coding sequence is TGTGCCAGCAGTCAACTAGCGGGATCACCCCTCCACTTT.

CDR3 region: CASSRTTNNEQFF. The CDR3 DNA is TGTGCCAGCAGCCGGACTACCAACAATGAGCAGTTCTTC. The chain uses TRBV7-2 and TRBJ2-1, with a weak D call TRBD2 (6 bases). Germline CDR1 is SGHTA and CDR2 is FQGNSA. V was cut by 5 bases and J by 5 bases, with 10 bases left in between. The CDR3 is made up of 13 amino acids.

The chain combines TRBV28 with TRBJ1-1, with a weak D call TRBD1 (6 bases). The V gene lost 6 bases and the J gene lost 3 bases, with 11 bases spanning the gap. This CDR3 is 13 amino acids long. Germline CDR1 is MDHEN and CDR2 is SYDVKM. In DNA form, the CDR3 reads TGTGCCAGCAGCCGGACAGTTGACACTGAAGCTTTCTTT. Its translation: CASSRTVDTEAFF.

This chain connects TRBV28 to TRBJ2-4, with 7 bases fitting TRBD2. CDR3 length: 14 amino acids. CDR1 and CDR2 from the germline V gene are MDHEN and SYDVKM. J gave up 9 bases and V 4 bases, and 9 bases lay outside the gene matches. The CDR3 coding sequence is TGTGCCAGCAGTTCGCCGGGGGGTTTGGGCATTCAGTACTTC. It codes for CASSSPGGLGIQYF.

The rearrangement joins TRBV2 to TRBJ2-5; D may be TRBD2 (6 bases). With 5 bases removed from V and 5 bases from J, the gap between germline ends came to 18 bases. Germline lookup yields CDR1 SNHLY and CDR2 FYNNEI. This CDR3 comprises 15 residues. The CDR3 spells CASSLELAIGETQYF. CDR3 in DNA: TGTGCCAGCAGTCTCGAACTAGCAATCGGTGAGACCCAGTACTTC.

The chain combines TRBV24-1 with TRBJ1-4; D might be TRBD1 (6 bases). The CDR3 spans 13 residues. The V end lost 12 bases, the J end lost 7 bases, and 17 bases lay between the germline ends. Germline lookup yields CDR1 KGHDR and CDR2 SFDVKD. CDR3 sequence (DNA): TGTGCCCCCTACCGGGACACAGCTGAAAAACTGTTTTTT. Protein: CAPYRDTAEKLFF.

The chain is built from TRBV10-1 and TRBJ2-3; 9 bases line up with TRBD1. This CDR3 has 15 amino acids. Germline-derived CDR1 and CDR2 are WNHNN and SYGVQD (reference sequence). The trim removed 8 bases at V and 0 bases at J, leaving 6 bases unmatched. CDR3 coding DNA: TGCGCCAGCCCTCAAGGACAGGGGAGCACAGATACGCAGTATTTT. Its translation is CASPQGQGSTDTQYF.

The chain is built from TRBV19 and TRBJ2-1; 9 bases match TRBD1. The CDR3 totals 16 residues. Germline V gene data show CDR1 as LNHDA and CDR2 as SQIVND (reference sequence). V dropped 5 bases and J dropped 8; count of bases not matched to a gene: 13. CDR3 region: CASSYMAQGAKDEQFF. CDR3 nucleotides: TGTGCCAGTAGTTACATGGCACAGGGGGCGAAGGATGAGCAGTTCTTC.

This clone was seen a few times. The chain uses TRBV6-5 and TRBJ1-1; 7 bases agree with TRBD1. There are 13 residues in the CDR3. V shed 7 bases and J 3 bases; nucleotides not matched to a gene: 5. Germline V CDR1 and CDR2: MNHEY, SVGAGI. The chain's CDR3 is CASKRDRDTEAFF. In DNA, the CDR3 is TGTGCCAGCAAACGTGACAGGGACACTGAAGCTTTCTTT.

The chain has TRBV5-6 and TRBJ1-2; 9 bases align to TRBD1. The CDR3 is 14 residues long. V lost 4 bases, J lost 2 bases, and 3 bases stayed unmatched. Per germline, CDR1 SGHDT and CDR2 YYEEEE. Here the CDR3 DNA reads TGTGCCAGCAGCGTCGGGACAGGGAACTATGGCTACACCTTC. This encodes CASSVGTGNYGYTF. Together with reference TRBV5-6 and TRBJ1-2, the CDR3 gives the full variable domain: DAGVTQSPTHLIKTRGQQVTLRCSPKSGHDTVSWYQQALGQGPQFIFQYYEEEERQRGNFPDRFSGHQFPNYSSELNVNALLLGDSALYLCASSVGTGNYGYTFGSGTRLTVV.

The J gene is TRBJ1-1, the V gene TRBV6-5; D is perhaps TRBD1 (6 bases). CDR3 length: 13 residues. Trimming stripped 10 bases from V and 3 bases from J, with 15 bases between. Germline V gene data show CDR1 as MNHEY and CDR2 as SVGAGI. CDR3 residues: CATGRGAYTEAFF. The CDR3 DNA reads TGTGCCACGGGCCGGGGGGCGTACACTGAAGCTTTCTTT.

The rearrangement joins TRBV5-1 to TRBJ2-3, with D possibly being TRBD1 (5 bases). Germline lookup yields CDR1 SGHRS and CDR2 YFSETQ. This CDR3 contains 16 residues. Trimming stripped 0 bases from V and 2 bases from J, with 13 bases between. In DNA form, the CDR3 reads TGCGCCAGCAGCTTGGATGGCAGGGTCTTCACAGATACGCAGTATTTT. Translating it yields CASSLDGRVFTDTQYF.

The chain uses TRBV4-1 and TRBJ2-3, with D perhaps TRBD1 (5 bases). Germline V CDR1 and CDR2: MGHRA, YSYEKL. The CDR3 extends over 15 amino acids. V was pared by 3 bases and J by 0 bases, with 10 bases between. CDR3 region: CASSHSGISTDTQYF. CDR3 sequence (DNA): TGCGCCAGCAGCCACTCAGGGATAAGCACAGATACGCAGTATTTT.

The gene calls are TRBV6-5 and TRBJ2-5; a weak D match, TRBD1 (5 bases). Between the trimmed V and J ends, which lost 6 bases and 4 bases, there was a span of 12 bases. The CDR3 is 13 residues long. Germline assignment: CDR1 MNHEY and CDR2 SVGAGI. CDR3 coding DNA: TGTGCCAGCAGCCCACAGGTCCGAGAGACCCAGTACTTC. Translation: CASSPQVRETQYF.

The chain couples TRBV7-9 to TRBJ2-1, with a possible D match to TRBD2 (6 bases). Trimming stripped 7 bases from V and 16 bases from J, with 23 bases between. CDR3 length: 13 residues. Germline CDR1 and CDR2: SEHNR and FQNEAQ (reference sequence). The CDR3 spells CASNLAAGSPPFF. Here the CDR3 DNA reads TGTGCCAGCAACCTCGCGGCGGGATCCCCCCCCTTCTTC.

The rearrangement uses TRBV20-1 and TRBJ2-7, with D possibly matching TRBD2 (5 bases). Trimming stripped 6 bases from V and 1 base from J, with 7 bases between. This CDR3 contains 11 residues. Germline lookup yields CDR1 DFQATT and CDR2 SNEGSKA (reference sequence). DNA for the CDR3: TGCAGTGCCGGAGGATCCTACGAGCAGTACTTC. Translating it yields CSAGGSYEQYF.

The chain uses TRBV7-6 and TRBJ2-3; tentative D call: TRBD2 (7 bases). This CDR3 comprises 16 residues. V was pared by 1 base and J by 4 bases, with 15 bases between. Germline-derived CDR1 and CDR2 are SGHVS and FNYEAQ. CDR3 loop: CASSLGGGRGADTQYF. CDR3 nucleotide sequence: TGTGCCAGCAGCTTAGGGGGGGGCCGAGGTGCAGATACGCAGTATTTT.

This clone turned up a few times. The chain has TRBV27 and TRBJ1-3, with D possibly TRBD1 on 6 matching bases. The germline V and J ends were trimmed by 5 bases and 4 bases, with 18 bases remaining between them. From germline, CDR1 is MNHEY and CDR2 SMNVEV (reference sequence). There are 16 residues in the CDR3. CDR3 loop: CASSMDSAGAGNTIYF. The CDR3, as DNA: TGTGCCAGCAGTATGGACTCTGCAGGGGCCGGAAACACCATATATTTT.